The entry that follows covers one TCR beta chain sequence. Its target is not known. PCR amplification relied on 60 Vbeta primers (plus 13 Jbeta primers). TCRdb's table, derived via immunoSEQ multiplex PCR, lists solely in-frame clones and lacks some. In the table there are about 190,000 clones, around 87% of which are singletons. Looked up from germline, CDR1 is LNHDA and CDR2 is SQIVND (reference sequence). This CDR3 is built from 15 residues. The ends lost 10 bases at V and 0 bases at J; junction bases unmatched: 4. The data derive from a study of cytomegalovirus exposure and HLA in healthy donors. Study findings and constraints: In a later analysis, HLA-associated TCR beta chains were more clonally expanded than equally common others. Previous analysis showed most TCR beta V segments were productive about 87% or about 30% of the time.

This chain connects TRBV19 to TRBJ2-6; TRBD1 agrees at 9 bases. The sequenced material came from PBMCs. The source is a man younger than 45 in good health and CMV-seronegative. This chain's CDR3 is CATVQGASGANVLTF. Written as DNA, the CDR3 is TGTGCCACTGTACAGGGGGCCTCTGGGGCCAACGTCCTGACTTTC.